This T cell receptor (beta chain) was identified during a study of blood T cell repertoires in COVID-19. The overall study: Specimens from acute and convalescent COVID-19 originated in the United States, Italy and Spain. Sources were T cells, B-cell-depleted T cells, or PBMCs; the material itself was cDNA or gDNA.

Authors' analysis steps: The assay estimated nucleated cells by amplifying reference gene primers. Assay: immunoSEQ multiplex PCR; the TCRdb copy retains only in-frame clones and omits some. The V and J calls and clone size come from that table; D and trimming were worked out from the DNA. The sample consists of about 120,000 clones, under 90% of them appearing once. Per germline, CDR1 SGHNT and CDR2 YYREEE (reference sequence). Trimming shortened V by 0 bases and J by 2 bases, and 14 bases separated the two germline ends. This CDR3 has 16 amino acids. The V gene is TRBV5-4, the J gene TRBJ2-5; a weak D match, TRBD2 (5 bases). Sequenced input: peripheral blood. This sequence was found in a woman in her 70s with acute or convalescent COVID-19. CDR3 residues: CASSLAGRTGQETQYF. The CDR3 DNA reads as TGTGCCAGCAGCTTGGCAGGCAGGACGGGACAAGAGACCCAGTACTTC.